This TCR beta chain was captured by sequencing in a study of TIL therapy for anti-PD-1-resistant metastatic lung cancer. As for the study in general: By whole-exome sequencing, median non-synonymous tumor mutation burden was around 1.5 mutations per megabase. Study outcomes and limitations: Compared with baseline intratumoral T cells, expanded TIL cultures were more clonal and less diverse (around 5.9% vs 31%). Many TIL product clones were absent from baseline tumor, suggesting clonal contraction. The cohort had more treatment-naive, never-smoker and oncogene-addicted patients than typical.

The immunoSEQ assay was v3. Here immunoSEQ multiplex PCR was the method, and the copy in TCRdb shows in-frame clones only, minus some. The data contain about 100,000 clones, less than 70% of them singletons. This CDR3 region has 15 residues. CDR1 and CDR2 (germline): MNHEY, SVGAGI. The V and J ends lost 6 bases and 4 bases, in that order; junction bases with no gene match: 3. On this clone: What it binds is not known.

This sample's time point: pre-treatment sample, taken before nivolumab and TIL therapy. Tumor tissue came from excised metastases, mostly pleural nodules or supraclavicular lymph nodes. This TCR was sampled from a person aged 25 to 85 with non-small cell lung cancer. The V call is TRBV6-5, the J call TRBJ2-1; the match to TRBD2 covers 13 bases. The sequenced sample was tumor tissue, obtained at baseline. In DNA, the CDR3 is TGTGCCAGCAGCCCACTAGCGGGAGGGTACAATGAGCAGTTCTTC. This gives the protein CASSPLAGGYNEQFF.